One sample yielded the 9 T cell receptor beta chains listed below, sequenced in a study of blood T cells in healthy people across ages. Together with a sample-barcoded 5' primer, a J-beta primer mix was included in a second PCR lasting about 6 to 11 cycles. TCRdb used MiXCR to reprocess the 5' RACE reads, holding one entry per CDR3 protein. The table records roughly 640,000 distinct CDR3 sequences, approximately 30% of them present only once. Sequencing was carried out using blood. The receptors were gathered from a woman aged 80 or over in good health.

This clonotype occurred many times. The chain combines TRBV3-1 with TRBJ2-5; 9 nucleotides agree with TRBD2. J lost 5 bases, V lost 4 bases, and 8 bases had no gene match. This CDR3 is 15 amino acids long. Germline V gene sequence: CDR1 LGHDT, CDR2 YNNKEL (reference sequence). The CDR3 loop reads CASSLRRGGVETQYF. The CDR3 region has the DNA TGTGCCAGCAGCCTCAGGCGGGGGGGAGTCGAGACCCAGTACTTC.

On this clonotype itself: One base away lies a much larger clone, so this may be a sequencing read error. The final CDR3 position lacks the conserved phenylalanine or tryptophan, pointing to a likely read error. The chain couples TRBV25-1 to TRBJ2-1; 8 positions match TRBD1. Germline V CDR1 and CDR2: MGHDK, SYGVNS. CDR3 size: 13 residues. V dropped 4 bases and J dropped 7; count of bases not matched to a gene: 3. This CDR3 reads CASSVTGVNEQFV. For the CDR3, the DNA is TGTGCCAGCAGTGTGACAGGGGTTAATGAGCAGTTCGTC.

This clonotype was picked up many times. The rearrangement uses TRBV5-1 and TRBJ2-7; no firm D call. This CDR3 spans 14 amino acids. The V gene lost 0 bases and the J gene lost 0 bases, with 7 bases spanning the gap. The germline gives CDR1 SGHRS, CDR2 YFSETQ. CDR3 sequence: CASSLGRSSYEQYF. CDR3 bases: TGCGCCAGCAGCTTGGGCAGGTCCTCCTACGAGCAGTACTTC.

The rearrangement uses TRBV5-1 and TRBJ2-3; 8 bases line up with TRBD1. This CDR3 has 17 residues. Per the germline V gene, CDR1 is SGHRS and CDR2 is YFSETQ. After removal of 4 bases from V and 3 bases from J, the junction contained 13 bases not matched to a gene. CDR3 nucleotides: TGCGCCAGCAGCCCCTCGGACAGGGTGTTCGCAACAGATACGCAGTATTTT. Translation gives CASSPSDRVFATDTQYF.

The chain carries TRBV9 and TRBJ2-1; D not certain. The V and J ends lost 0 bases and 5 bases respectively, with 6 bases between them. CDR3 size: 13 residues. CDR1 is SGDLS, CDR2 YYNGEE, per germline. The CDR3 bases are TGTGCCAGCAGCGTAGAACAGAACAATGAGCAGTTCTTC. This sequence encodes CASSVEQNNEQFF.

This clonotype has at least ten counts. This rearrangement joins TRBV20-1 to TRBJ2-5, with D hard to call. Germline V gene sequence: CDR1 DFQATT, CDR2 SNEGSKA (reference sequence). V dropped 1 base and J dropped 5 bases, with 11 bases sitting between them. The length of the CDR3 is 13 residues. The CDR3 region has the DNA TGCAGTGCTAGAGCCCCGGAAGGGGAGACCCAGTACTTC. Encoded protein: CSARAPEGETQYF.

This chain connects TRBV6-6 to TRBJ1-2; TRBD1 aligns across 8 bases. Germline V lookup: CDR1 MNHNY, CDR2 SVGAGI (reference sequence). The J segment lost 4 bases and the V segment lost 4 bases, leaving 5 bases of the junction unmatched. The CDR3 totals 14 residues. CDR3: CASSSGQERYGYTF. For the CDR3, the DNA is TGTGCCAGCAGTTCGGGACAGGAGCGCTATGGCTACACCTTC.

The rearrangement joins TRBV5-1 to TRBJ2-7; TRBD1 agrees at 8 bases. Germline V gives CDR1 SGHRS, CDR2 YFSETQ. V dropped 4 bases and J dropped 6; count of bases not matched to a gene: 9. CDR3 length: 14 residues. The CDR3 region has the DNA TGCGCCAGCAGCCCCCCGGACAGGGTCTCCGAGCAGTACTTC. Translation gives CASSPPDRVSEQYF.

This clonotype was detected only a few times. The chain uses TRBV7-2 and TRBJ2-3, with 12 bases matching TRBD2. Germline lookup yields CDR1 SGHTA and CDR2 FQGNSA. J gave up 4 bases and V 1 base, and 3 bases lay outside the gene matches. The CDR3 is made up of 16 amino acids. The CDR3 protein is CASSLGTSGEADTQYF. The CDR3 DNA reads as TGTGCCAGCAGCTTAGGGACTAGCGGGGAGGCAGATACGCAGTATTTT.